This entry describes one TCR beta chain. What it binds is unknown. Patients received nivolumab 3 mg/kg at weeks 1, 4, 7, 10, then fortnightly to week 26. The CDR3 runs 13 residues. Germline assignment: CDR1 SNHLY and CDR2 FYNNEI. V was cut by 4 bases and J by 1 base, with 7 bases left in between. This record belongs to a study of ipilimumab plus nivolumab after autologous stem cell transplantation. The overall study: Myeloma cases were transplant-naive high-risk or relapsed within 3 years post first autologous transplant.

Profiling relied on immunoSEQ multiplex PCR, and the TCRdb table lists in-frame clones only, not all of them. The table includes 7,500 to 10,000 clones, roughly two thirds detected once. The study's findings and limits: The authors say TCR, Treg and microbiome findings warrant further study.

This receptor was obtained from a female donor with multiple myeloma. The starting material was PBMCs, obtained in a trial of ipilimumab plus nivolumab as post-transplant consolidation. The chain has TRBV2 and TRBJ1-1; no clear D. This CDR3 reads CASSVLPNTEAFF. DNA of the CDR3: TGTGCCAGCAGTGTTCTCCCGAACACTGAAGCTTTCTTT.